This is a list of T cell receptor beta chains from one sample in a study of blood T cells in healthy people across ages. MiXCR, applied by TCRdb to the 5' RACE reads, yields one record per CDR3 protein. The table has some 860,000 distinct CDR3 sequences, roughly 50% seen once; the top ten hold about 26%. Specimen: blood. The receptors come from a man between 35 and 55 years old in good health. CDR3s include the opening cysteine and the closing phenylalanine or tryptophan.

CDR3 protein: CASSSIAGGAETQYF
V gene: TRBV7-8
J gene: TRBJ2-5
CDR3 length: 15

CDR3 protein: CASSYGTEPFEQFF
V gene: TRBV5-1
J gene: TRBJ2-1
CDR3 length: 14

CDR3 protein: CASSLGPSSVATQYF
V gene: TRBV5-6
J gene: NA
CDR3 length: 15

CDR3 protein: CASSLEAGVDEQYF
V gene: TRBV7-2
J gene: TRBJ2-7
CDR3 length: 14

CDR3 protein: CASGGMSYEQYF
V gene: TRBV6-5
J gene: TRBJ2-7
CDR3 length: 12

CDR3 protein: CASSWSSGYTGELFF
V gene: TRBV27
J gene: TRBJ2-2
CDR3 length: 15

CDR3 protein: CASSLEDRLDGFTDTQYF
V gene: TRBV28
J gene: TRBJ2-3
CDR3 length: 18

CDR3 protein: CASRPWEGYTEAFF
V gene: TRBV9
J gene: TRBJ1-1
CDR3 length: 14

CDR3 protein: CASSLSGGRAFYEQYF
V gene: TRBV28
J gene: TRBJ2-7
CDR3 length: 16

CDR3 protein: CSAQASLWINEQFF
V gene: TRBV20-1
J gene: TRBJ2-1
CDR3 length: 14

CDR3 protein: CASRTLAGGPGNIQYF
V gene: TRBV7-2
J gene: TRBJ2-4
CDR3 length: 16

CDR3 protein: CASSSAGTGRTDTQYF
V gene: TRBV7-8
J gene: TRBJ2-3
CDR3 length: 16

CDR3 protein: CATSDGTAPYGYTF
V gene: TRBV24-1
J gene: TRBJ1-2
CDR3 length: 14

CDR3 protein: CASNTSGVKHGYTF
V gene: TRBV6-6
J gene: TRBJ1-2
CDR3 length: 14

CDR3 protein: CSASQGRDQPQHF
V gene: TRBV20-1
J gene: TRBJ1-5
CDR3 length: 13

CDR3 protein: CSASGGFRETQYF
V gene: TRBV20-1
J gene: NA
CDR3 length: 13

CDR3 protein: CASSQGGTSGIYNEQFF
V gene: TRBV4-3
J gene: TRBJ2-1
CDR3 length: 17

CDR3 protein: CASSLLGQNSPLHF
V gene: TRBV6-5
J gene: TRBJ1-6
CDR3 length: 14

CDR3 protein: CASTLGADSPLHF
V gene: TRBV27
J gene: TRBJ1-6
CDR3 length: 13

CDR3 protein: CASTAGTDSNQPQHF
V gene: TRBV7-8
J gene: TRBJ1-5
CDR3 length: 15

CDR3 protein: CSVEWRGRYGYTF
V gene: TRBV29-1
J gene: TRBJ1-2
CDR3 length: 13

CDR3 protein: CASNRERHRYAYF
V gene: TRBV21-1
J gene: TRBJ2-3
CDR3 length: 13

CDR3 protein: CASSQAGLGGANVLTF
V gene: TRBV14
J gene: TRBJ2-6
CDR3 length: 16

CDR3 protein: CASSEPGLAGGETQYF
V gene: TRBV7-9
J gene: TRBJ2-5
CDR3 length: 16

CDR3 protein: CATSDLYDRSQFF
V gene: TRBV24-1
J gene: TRBJ2-1
CDR3 length: 13

CDR3 protein: CASSLDGTDEQYF
V gene: TRBV5-1
J gene: TRBJ2-7
CDR3 length: 13

CDR3 protein: CASSYEGVGEQFF
V gene: TRBV6-2/TRBV6-3
J gene: TRBJ2-1
CDR3 length: 13

CDR3 protein: CASTSGRNYGYTF
V gene: TRBV2
J gene: TRBJ1-2
CDR3 length: 13

CDR3 protein: CATSDPGPSGGPAGYNEQFF
V gene: TRBV24-1
J gene: TRBJ2-1
CDR3 length: 20

CDR3 protein: CSAGLGSYNEQFF
V gene: TRBV29-1
J gene: TRBJ2-1
CDR3 length: 13

CDR3 protein: CSVGQGADYGYTF
V gene: TRBV29-1
J gene: TRBJ1-2
CDR3 length: 13

CDR3 protein: CASSSTRRGGNNEQFF
V gene: TRBV28
J gene: TRBJ2-1
CDR3 length: 16

CDR3 protein: CASSPDGDLDYGYTF
V gene: TRBV5-1
J gene: TRBJ1-2
CDR3 length: 15

CDR3 protein: CASQVRTRDEQYF
V gene: TRBV6-5
J gene: TRBJ2-7
CDR3 length: 13

CDR3 protein: CASSLSEGYTF
V gene: TRBV7-2
J gene: TRBJ1-2
CDR3 length: 11

CDR3 protein: CASSLELAGAYNEQYF
V gene: TRBV7-2
J gene: NA
CDR3 length: 16

CDR3 protein: CASSLMTSGSSEQYF
V gene: TRBV5-1
J gene: TRBJ2-7
CDR3 length: 15

CDR3 protein: CASSYSQRRQETQYF
V gene: TRBV6-2/TRBV6-3
J gene: TRBJ2-5
CDR3 length: 15

CDR3 protein: CASSQGQRSYEQYF
V gene: TRBV11-1
J gene: TRBJ2-7
CDR3 length: 14

CDR3 protein: CASTRGLGANVLTF
V gene: TRBV12-3/TRBV12-4
J gene: TRBJ2-6
CDR3 length: 14

CDR3 protein: CATSDERGTGSYNEQFF
V gene: TRBV24-1
J gene: TRBJ2-1
CDR3 length: 17

CDR3 protein: CASSPPGQGITPLHF
V gene: TRBV28
J gene: TRBJ1-6
CDR3 length: 15